The rows below give T cell receptor beta chains drawn from one sample of a study of cytomegalovirus exposure and HLA in healthy donors. Using immunoSEQ multiplex PCR, the repertoire was profiled, and TCRdb retains in-frame clones only, with some absent. The data include tens of thousands of clones; the top ten clones carry around 1.2%. Sequenced material: PBMCs. The receptors stem from a woman aged 25 to 39 in good health and CMV-seronegative. Each CDR3 is given with its conserved first and last residue. The D gene is left open where the match is weak.

TRBJ2-1	.	TRBV7-9	CASSPGLVDEQFF	TGTGCCAGCAGCCCGGGACTTGTCGATGAGCAGTTCTTC
TRBJ2-7	.	TRBV18	CASSPRQASSYEQYF	TGTGCCAGCTCACCTCGGCAGGCCAGCTCCTACGAGCAGTACTTC
TRBJ1-2	.	TRBV29-1	CSVESRGLLTNGYTF	TGCAGCGTTGAGTCGCGGGGGCTATTGACCAATGGCTACACCTTC
TRBJ2-1	.	TRBV7-9	CASSLVPSGLTGSYNEQFF	TGTGCCAGCAGCTTAGTTCCCTCGGGGTTAACGGGTAGTTACAATGAGCAGTTCTTC
TRBJ1-2	TRBD1	TRBV6-1	CASSVRTGANYGYTF	TGTGCCAGCAGTGTGAGGACAGGTGCTAACTATGGCTACACCTTC
TRBJ2-3	.	TRBV5-1	CASSLALSRYTDTQYF	TGCGCCAGCAGCTTGGCCCTATCGCGGTACACAGATACGCAGTATTTT
TRBJ2-2	TRBD2	TRBV2	CASRTSGLNTGELFF	TGTGCCAGCAGGACTAGCGGGCTGAACACCGGGGAGCTGTTTTTT
TRBJ1-2	.	TRBV30	CAWSLLGPLNYGYTF	TGTGCCTGGAGCCTTCTTGGGCCACTTAACTATGGCTACACCTTC
TRBJ1-2	TRBD1	TRBV5-6	CASSYRGVGVYGYTF	TGTGCCAGCAGCTACAGGGGCGTAGGGGTGTATGGCTACACCTTC
TRBJ2-5	TRBD2	TRBV20-1	CSAPGGETQYF	TGCAGTGCCCCCGGGGGGGAGACCCAGTACTTC
TRBJ1-6	.	TRBV18	CASSIDRPINSPLHF	TGTGCCAGCTCAATTGACAGACCTATTAATTCACCCCTCCACTTT
TRBJ2-7	TRBD1	TRBV4-1	CASSQVLGQGRYEQYF	TGCGCCAGCAGCCAGGTTTTGGGACAGGGGAGGTACGAGCAGTACTTC
TRBJ2-1	.	TRBV6-6	CASSSQGWNEQFF	TGTGCCAGCAGTTCCCAGGGGTGGAATGAGCAGTTCTTC
TRBJ1-2	.	TRBV9	CASTLSPDGGVGGYTF	TGTGCCAGCACCCTCTCCCCGGACGGGGGAGTTGGTGGCTACACCTTC
TRBJ1-5	.	TRBV2	CASSENYSNQPQHF	TGTGCCAGCAGTGAAAACTATAGCAATCAGCCCCAGCATTTT
TRBJ2-1	.	TRBV30	CAWTTGVYNEQFF	TGTGCCTGGACCACGGGAGTCTACAATGAGCAGTTCTTC
TRBJ2-5	TRBD2	TRBV30	CAWSVGPSGSGETQYF	TGTGCCTGGAGTGTAGGGCCTAGCGGGAGTGGAGAGACCCAGTACTTC
TRBJ1-4	.	TRBV14	CASSPLDATNEKLFF	TGTGCCAGCAGCCCACTTGATGCAACTAATGAAAAACTGTTTTTT
TRBJ2-3	TRBD2	TRBV4-2	CASSQQTSGYTDTQYF	TGTGCCAGCAGCCAACAAACTAGCGGATACACAGATACGCAGTATTTT
TRBJ1-6	TRBD1	TRBV6-6	CASSQPTGRSSPLHF	TGTGCCAGCAGTCAACCGACAGGGCGTAGTTCACCCCTCCACTTT
TRBJ1-1	TRBD1	TRBV19	CASSSQGAGTEAFF	TGTGCCAGTAGCTCCCAGGGGGCCGGCACTGAAGCTTTCTTT
TRBJ2-7	TRBD2	TRBV30	CAWSKPGLGVWEQYF	TGTGCCTGGAGTAAGCCGGGACTAGGGGTCTGGGAGCAGTACTTC
TRBJ1-5	.	TRBV11-2	CASSRGGGNYQPQHF	TGTGCCAGCAGCCGCGGTGGAGGGAACTATCAGCCCCAGCATTTT
TRBJ2-7	.	TRBV5-1	CASSLGGGDYEQYF	TGCGCCAGCAGCTTGGGAGGAGGGGACTACGAGCAGTACTTC
TRBJ1-1	TRBD1	TRBV2	CASSANDRGTEAFF	TGTGCCAGCAGTGCCAATGACAGGGGCACTGAAGCTTTCTTT
TRBJ2-7	TRBD1	TRBV27	CASSLTPLKQGWNEQYF	TGTGCCAGCAGTTTAACCCCTCTCAAACAGGGGTGGAACGAGCAGTACTTC
TRBJ2-7	TRBD2	TRBV2	CASSELAGGYEQYF	TGTGCCAGCAGCGAGCTAGCGGGGGGCTACGAGCAGTACTTC
TRBJ2-7	TRBD2	TRBV30	CAWSAGVGGGLSPYEQYF	TGTGCCTGGAGTGCCGGCGTTGGGGGAGGGCTTTCCCCCTACGAGCAGTACTTC
TRBJ1-1	.	TRBV15	CATSRVGVAEAFF	TGTGCCACCAGCAGAGTAGGGGTAGCTGAAGCTTTCTTT
TRBJ2-7	.	TRBV6-1	CASSVSEASYEQYF	TGTGCCAGCAGTGTTAGCGAGGCCTCCTACGAGCAGTACTTC
TRBJ1-2	.	TRBV7-9	CASSLTGRATNYGYTF	TGTGCCAGCAGCTTAACAGGGCGGGCAACTAACTATGGCTACACCTTC
TRBJ2-7	.	TRBV11-2	CASSSELVAASYEQYF	TGTGCCAGCAGCTCAGAGTTGGTAGCGGCATCCTACGAGCAGTACTTC
TRBJ1-2	TRBD1	TRBV28	CASSLSGTGGERAYGYTF	TGTGCCAGCAGTTTAAGCGGGACAGGGGGCGAGCGGGCCTATGGCTACACCTTC
TRBJ1-1	.	TRBV28	CASSLSTGGNTEAFF	TGTGCCAGCAGTTTATCCACCGGGGGGAACACTGAAGCTTTCTTT
TRBJ2-6	.	TRBV19	CASSMGAVVSGANVLTF	TGTGCCAGTAGTATGGGGGCTGTAGTCTCTGGGGCCAACGTCCTGACTTTC
TRBJ2-6	TRBD2	TRBV7-6	CASSPVIAGIGANVLTF	TGTGCCAGCAGCCCCGTGATAGCGGGAATCGGGGCCAACGTCCTGACTTTC
TRBJ1-2	TRBD1	TRBV7-9	CASSLDRVGGYTF	TGTGCCAGCAGTCTTGACAGGGTCGGCGGCTACACCTTC
TRBJ2-1	.	TRBV7-8	CASSLGAYNEQFF	TGTGCCAGCAGCCTCGGGGCCTACAATGAGCAGTTCTTC
TRBJ2-3	.	TRBV29-1	CSVPTRTDTQYF	TGCAGCGTTCCTACCCGCACAGATACGCAGTATTTT
TRBJ2-7	.	TRBV28	CASSVLGGEQYF	TGTGCCAGCAGTGTCCTTGGAGGTGAGCAGTACTTC
TRBJ2-5	.	TRBV7-9	CASSSGDGGQETQYF	TGTGCCAGCAGCTCTGGGGACGGGGGTCAAGAGACCCAGTACTTC
TRBJ2-7	TRBD1	TRBV10-3	CAISPIPGQGTYEQYF	TGTGCCATCAGTCCAATCCCGGGACAGGGAACCTACGAGCAGTACTTC
TRBJ1-5	TRBD1	TRBV6-1	CASNRDRDQPQHF	TGTGCCAGCAACCGGGACAGGGATCAGCCCCAGCATTTT
TRBJ1-2	.	TRBV19	CASSIRSNYGYTF	TGTGCCAGTAGTATTCGCAGTAACTATGGCTACACCTTC
TRBJ2-6	TRBD1	TRBV5-1	CASSARQGGSGANVLTF	TGCGCCAGCAGCGCAAGACAGGGGGGCTCTGGGGCCAACGTCCTGACTTTC
TRBJ2-1	TRBD1	TRBV7-6	CASSQRTGDNEQFF	TGTGCCAGCAGCCAGCGGACAGGGGACAATGAGCAGTTCTTC
TRBJ2-1	.	TRBV7-7	CASSLSRANNEQFF	TGTGCCAGCAGCTTATCGCGGGCCAACAATGAGCAGTTCTTC
TRBJ1-4	.	TRBV30	CASTGEEKLFF	TGTGCTTCAACGGGGGAGGAAAAACTGTTTTTT
TRBJ2-3	TRBD2	TRBV5-1	CASSLDGTSGDTQYF	TGCGCCAGCAGCCTTGACGGGACTAGCGGGGATACGCAGTATTTT
TRBJ1-1	TRBD1	TRBV29-1	CSVDPTGKNTEAFF	TGCAGCGTTGACCCGACAGGGAAGAACACTGAAGCTTTCTTT
TRBJ2-3	TRBD2	TRBV6-5	CASRAGLGADTQYF	TGTGCCAGCAGGGCGGGACTAGGGGCAGATACGCAGTATTTT
TRBJ2-1	.	TRBV6-5	CASSYNRGGNEQFF	TGTGCCAGCAGTTACAACAGGGGGGGCAATGAGCAGTTCTTC
TRBJ2-7	.	TRBV7-4	CASSLCRSSSYEQYF	TGTGCCAGCAGCTTATGCAGGTCGAGCTCCTACGAGCAGTACTTC
TRBJ1-1	TRBD1	TRBV19	CASRNLQGDTEAFF	TGTGCCAGTAGGAACCTACAGGGGGACACTGAAGCTTTCTTT
TRBJ2-2	TRBD2	TRBV5-1	CASSSGSAGGITGELFF	TGCGCCAGCAGCTCCGGGTCAGCGGGAGGTATCACCGGGGAGCTGTTTTTT
TRBJ2-1	TRBD2	TRBV29-1	CSVPSKSGVYNEQFF	TGCAGCGTCCCTTCAAAAAGCGGGGTTTACAATGAGCAGTTCTTC